This paragraph reports one T cell receptor beta chain. What it binds is not known. The data were obtained in a study of shared clonotypes between healthy human individuals. Findings and caveats of the study: Rarefaction gave evidence that sorted-subset sequencing remained incomplete despite large depth.

The donors were adults (healthy and HIV-negative) with no recent acute infections or vaccinations. Nashville, Tennessee was home to all donors, who were Caucasian adults. Source study methods: As immunoSEQ supplied junction-only sequences (without quality scores), filtering differed. Assay used: immunoSEQ multiplex PCR; TCRdb lists only in-frame clones, some missing. V, J and clone size reflect that table, while D and trimming were determined from the DNA. The data contain millions of clones, 93% of them singletons. The CDR3 has 16 amino acids. Losses at the gene ends were 0 bases for V and 2 bases for J; bases not matched to a gene: 1. Germline CDR1 and CDR2: SGHNT and YENEEA.

The source of this sequence is a man between 18 and 29 years old in good health. Some clones in this sample may be carry-over from other donors' samples. Sequenced input: naive CD4+ T cells from PBMCs. Specified subset: CD45RA+ positively selected. V gene TRBV11-3 combines with J gene TRBJ2-3, with 11 bases aligning to TRBD2. The CDR3 reads CASSLETSGVTDTQYF. As DNA, the CDR3 is TGTGCCAGCAGCTTAGAGACTAGCGGGGTCACAGATACGCAGTATTTT.